The following is a T cell receptor beta chain sequence with its context. Its antigen is not known. Tagging with unique molecular identifiers was a feature of the TCR beta cDNA libraries. TCRdb used MiXCR to reprocess the PCR reads, holding one entry per CDR3 protein. The sample lists hundreds of thousands of distinct CDR3 sequences; around 47% were seen once. This specimen comes from a study of post-analysis software for immune sequencing data. The CDR3 sequence is 13 residues long. Unmatched junction bases numbered 8, after V lost 6 bases and J lost 7 bases. Whole-study findings and limits: Five TRBV segments, including TRBV5-6, TRBV5-1 and TRBV20-1, were more frequent in patients than controls. Strong co-clustering by F measure was evident for samples that had been prepared in the same batch.

The sequencing sample was made of blood. The gene calls are TRBV12-3 or TRBV12-4 and TRBJ2-5, with TRBD1 identical over 7 bases. The TCR comes from a girl aged 10-17 years with multiple sclerosis. The DNA of the CDR3 is TGTGCCAGCAGCTACAGGGGAGTCGGGACCCAGTACTTC. It encodes CASSYRGVGTQYF.